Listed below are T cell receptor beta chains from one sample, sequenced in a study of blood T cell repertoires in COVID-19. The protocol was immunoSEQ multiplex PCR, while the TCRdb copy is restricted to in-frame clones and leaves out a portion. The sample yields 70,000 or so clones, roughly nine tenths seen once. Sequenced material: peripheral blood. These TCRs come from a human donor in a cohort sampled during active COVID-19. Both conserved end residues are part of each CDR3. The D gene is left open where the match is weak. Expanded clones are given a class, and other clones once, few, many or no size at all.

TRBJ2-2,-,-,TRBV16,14,CASSQSSVGGELFF,TGTGCCAGCAGCCAATCGAGTGTCGGCGGGGAGCTGTTTTTT
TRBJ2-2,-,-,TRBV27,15,CASSLEPGSTGELFF,TGTGCCAGCAGTTTAGAACCGGGTAGCACCGGGGAGCTGTTTTTT
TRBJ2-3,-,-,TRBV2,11,CASVSTDTQYF,TGTGCCAGCGTTTCTACAGATACGCAGTATTTT
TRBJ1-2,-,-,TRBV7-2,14,CASSLRQDPYGYTF,TGTGCCAGCAGCTTACGACAGGACCCCTATGGCTACACCTTC
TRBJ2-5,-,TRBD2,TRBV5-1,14,CASRPLQGGKTQYF,TGCGCCAGCAGGCCTCTCCAGGGAGGGAAGACCCAGTACTTC
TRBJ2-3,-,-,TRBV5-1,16,CASSLANIHRGDTQYF,TGCGCCAGCAGCTTGGCGAACATCCATAGGGGAGATACGCAGTATTTT
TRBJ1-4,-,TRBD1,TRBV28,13,CASLNRDREKLFF,TGTGCCAGTCTAAACCGGGACAGGGAAAAACTGTTTTTT
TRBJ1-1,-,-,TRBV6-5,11,CASIGNTEAFF,TGTGCCAGCATCGGGAACACTGAAGCTTTCTTT
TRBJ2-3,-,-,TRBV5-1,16,CASSPTVTGNADTQYF,TGCGCCAGCAGCCCAACTGTCACAGGGAACGCAGATACGCAGTATTTT
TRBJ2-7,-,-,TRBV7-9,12,CASSMEVDEQYF,TGTGCCAGCAGCATGGAGGTGGACGAGCAGTACTTC
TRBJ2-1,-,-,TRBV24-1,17,CATSGLGSASSYNEQFF,TGTGCCACCAGTGGTTTGGGAAGCGCTAGCTCCTACAATGAGCAGTTCTTC
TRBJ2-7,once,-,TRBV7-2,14,CASTFLAGTYEQYF,TGTGCCAGCACCTTTCTCGCGGGAACCTACGAGCAGTACTTC
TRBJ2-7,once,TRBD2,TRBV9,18,CASSVEGRTSEISYEQYF,TGTGCCAGCAGCGTGGAAGGCAGAACTAGCGAAATCTCCTACGAGCAGTACTTC
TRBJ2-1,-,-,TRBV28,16,CASSRGLSSSYNEQFF,TGTGCCAGCAGTCGGGGACTTTCCAGCTCCTACAATGAGCAGTTCTTC
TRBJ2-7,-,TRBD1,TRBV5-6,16,CASSRRLGTGIDEQYF,TGTGCCAGCAGCCGCCGTCTTGGGACAGGGATAGACGAGCAGTACTTC
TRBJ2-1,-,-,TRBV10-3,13,CAISEGSYNEQFF,TGTGCCATCAGTGAGGGCAGCTACAATGAGCAGTTCTTC
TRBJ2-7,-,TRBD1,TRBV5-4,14,CASSQGQGAYEQYF,TGTGCCAGCAGCCAGGGACAGGGGGCCTACGAGCAGTACTTC
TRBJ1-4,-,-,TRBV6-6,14,CASSLRGENEKLFF,TGTGCCAGCAGCCTCCGGGGGGAGAATGAAAAACTGTTTTTT
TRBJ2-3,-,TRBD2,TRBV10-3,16,CAIRRTSGTSTDTQYF,TGTGCCATCAGGAGGACTAGCGGTACTAGCACAGATACGCAGTATTTT
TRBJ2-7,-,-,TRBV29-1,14,CSVAGRDNSYEQYF,TGCAGCGTGGCAGGACGGGACAACTCCTACGAGCAGTACTTC
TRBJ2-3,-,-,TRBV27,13,CASSLASTDTQYF,TGTGCCAGCAGTTTGGCTAGCACAGATACGCAGTATTTT
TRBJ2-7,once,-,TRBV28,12,CASSSYMGQQYF,TGTGCCAGCAGTTCCTACATGGGGCAGCAGTACTTC
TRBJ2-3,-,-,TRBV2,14,CASSVGSTTDTQYF,TGTGCCAGCAGTGTGGGCAGCACCACAGATACGCAGTATTTT
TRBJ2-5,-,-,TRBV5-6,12,CASEVDQETQYF,TGTGCCAGCGAAGTAGATCAAGAGACCCAGTACTTC
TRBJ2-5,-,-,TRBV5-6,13,CASSFQGWETQYF,TGTGCCAGCAGCTTTCAGGGCTGGGAGACCCAGTACTTC
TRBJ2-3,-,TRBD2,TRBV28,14,CASSPRTSADTQYF,TGTGCCAGCAGTCCTCGGACTAGCGCCGATACGCAGTATTTT
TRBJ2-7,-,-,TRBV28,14,CASTPTGEGYEQYF,TGTGCCAGCACCCCGACAGGGGAGGGCTACGAGCAGTACTTC
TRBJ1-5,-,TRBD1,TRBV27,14,CASSSQGFNQPQHF,TGTGCCAGCAGTTCACAGGGGTTCAATCAGCCCCAGCATTTT
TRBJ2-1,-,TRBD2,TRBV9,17,CASSLTGTSGTYNEQFF,TGTGCCAGCAGCCTAACCGGGACTAGCGGTACCTACAATGAGCAGTTCTTC
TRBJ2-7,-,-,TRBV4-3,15,CASSRSGTDSYEQYF,TGCGCCAGCAGCCGCTCCGGGACTGACTCCTACGAGCAGTACTTC
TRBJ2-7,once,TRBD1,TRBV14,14,CANLHRGQDYEQYF,TGTGCCAACTTGCACAGGGGGCAGGACTACGAGCAGTACTTC
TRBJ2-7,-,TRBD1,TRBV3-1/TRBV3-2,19,CASSQPPGQGPQGLGEQYF,TGTGCCAGCAGCCAGCCCCCGGGACAGGGGCCCCAGGGGTTGGGGGAGCAGTACTTC
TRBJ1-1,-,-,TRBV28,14,CASSLNRGTAEAFF,TGTGCCAGCAGCCTAAACCGGGGGACGGCGGAAGCTTTCTTT
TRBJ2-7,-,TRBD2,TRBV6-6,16,CASSSGLAGGQYEQYF,TGTGCCAGCAGTTCCGGACTAGCGGGAGGGCAGTACGAGCAGTACTTC
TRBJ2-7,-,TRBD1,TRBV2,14,CASSADRVSYEQYF,TGTGCCAGCAGTGCCGACAGGGTTTCCTACGAGCAGTACTTC
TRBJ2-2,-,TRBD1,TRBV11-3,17,CASSLNGQGAGTGELFF,TGTGCCAGCAGCCTAAACGGACAGGGGGCGGGCACCGGGGAGCTGTTTTTT
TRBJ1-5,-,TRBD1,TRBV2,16,CASSEAQGARGQPQHF,TGTGCCAGCAGTGAAGCCCAGGGGGCGCGGGGTCAGCCCCAGCATTTT
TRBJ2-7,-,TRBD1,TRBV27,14,CASSRGQGSYEQYF,TGTGCCAGCAGTCGGGGACAGGGGTCCTACGAGCAGTACTTC
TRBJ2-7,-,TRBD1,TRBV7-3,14,CASSPGTGTHEQYF,TGTGCCAGCAGCCCGGGGACAGGGACCCACGAGCAGTACTTC
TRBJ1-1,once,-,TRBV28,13,CASSPGGYTEAFF,TGTGCCAGCAGTCCCGGGGGGTACACTGAAGCTTTCTTT
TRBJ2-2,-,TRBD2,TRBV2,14,CASRTSGSTGELFF,TGTGCCAGCCGGACTAGCGGGAGCACCGGGGAGCTGTTTTTT
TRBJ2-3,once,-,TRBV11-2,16,CASSMIGRGSTDTQYF,TGTGCCAGCAGCATGATTGGGAGAGGGAGCACAGATACGCAGTATTTT
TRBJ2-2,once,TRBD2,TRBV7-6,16,CASSSSPSGNTGELFF,TGTGCCAGCAGCTCCTCTCCTAGCGGGAACACCGGGGAGCTGTTTTTT
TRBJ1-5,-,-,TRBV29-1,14,CSVEDPVSNQPQHF,TGCAGCGTTGAAGATCCCGTTAGCAATCAGCCCCAGCATTTT
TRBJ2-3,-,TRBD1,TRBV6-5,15,CASSPAGGPTDTQYF,TGTGCCAGCAGTCCCGCAGGGGGACCCACAGATACGCAGTATTTT
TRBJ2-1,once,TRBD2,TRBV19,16,CASSDRLAVSYNEQFF,TGTGCCAGTAGTGACCGACTAGCGGTCTCCTACAATGAGCAGTTCTTC
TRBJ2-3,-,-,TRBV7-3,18,CASSTTSGTPKPPDTQYF,TGTGCCAGCAGCACAACCTCCGGGACTCCTAAACCCCCAGATACGCAGTATTTT
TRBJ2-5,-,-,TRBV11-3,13,CASSLDGQETQYF,TGTGCCAGCAGCTTAGACGGTCAAGAGACCCAGTACTTC
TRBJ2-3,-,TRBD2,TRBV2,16,CASSDGLAGGADTQYF,TGTGCCAGCAGTGATGGCCTAGCGGGAGGGGCAGATACGCAGTATTTT